The 10 T cell receptor beta chains listed next were all sequenced from one sample in a study of T cells in Graves' hyperthyroidism and ophthalmopathy. The investigators amplified TCR beta CDR3 regions from RNA transcripts. Using the HTBI primer set, a first-round RT-PCR was run on the TCR CDR3. TCRdb reprocessed the multiplex PCR reads via MiXCR and lists one record per CDR3 protein. The sample holds more than 650,000 distinct CDR3 sequences, 12% to 15% seen once. Sequencing input: blood. These receptors all stem from a woman under 30 with Graves' hyperthyroidism.

Ten or more counts support this clonotype. V and J are TRBV18 and TRBJ2-5; D is possibly TRBD1 (6 bases). The V end was cut by 8 bases, the J end by 2 bases, with 12 bases between. The CDR3 is 13 residues long. CDR1 and CDR2 from the germline V gene are KGHSH and LQKENI. This CDR3 is CASTTGLQETQYF. CDR3 DNA sequence: TGTGCCAGCACTACAGGGTTACAAGAGACCCAGTACTTC.

At least ten counts were recorded for this clonotype. The chain uses TRBV5-1 and TRBJ1-1; D is possibly TRBD1 (5 bases). The CDR3 is 18 residues long. From germline, CDR1 is SGHRS and CDR2 YFSETQ. V lost 0 bases, J lost 0 bases, and 18 bases lay in between. This CDR3 is CASSLDLGKGPMNTEAFF. In DNA form, the CDR3 reads TGCGCCAGCAGCTTGGATCTCGGAAAGGGACCCATGAACACTGAAGCTTTCTTT.

Worth noting for this clonotype: A much larger clone differs by one base, so this may be a read error. V usage is TRBV27 and J usage is TRBJ1-1; the match to TRBD1 covers 7 bases. CDR3 length: 14 residues. The V gene end was trimmed by 3 bases and the J gene end by 9 bases; junction bases not matched to a gene: 10. Germline V CDR1 and CDR2: MNHEY, SMNVEV (reference sequence). The CDR3 sequence: CASSLPWRDSKAFF. CDR3 coding DNA: TGTGCCAGCAGTTTGCCGTGGAGGGACAGCAAAGCTTTCTTT.

This clonotype was seen repeatedly, ten times or more. The rearrangement links TRBV7-9 to TRBJ1-1; D is unclear. With 1 base removed from V and 1 base from J, the gap between germline ends came to 13 bases. The CDR3 length is 16 residues. CDR1 SEHNR and CDR2 FQNEAQ come from the germline V gene (reference sequence). In DNA form, the CDR3 reads TGTGCCAGCAGCTTAGGGGAGGCAGGAGGGAACACTGAAGCTTTCTTT. Its protein is CASSLGEAGGNTEAFF.

The gene calls are TRBV20-1 and TRBJ2-7, with D perhaps TRBD2 (5 bases). The germline V and J ends were trimmed by 6 bases and 2 bases, with 20 bases remaining between them. The CDR3 consists of 15 residues. Looked up from germline, CDR1 is DFQATT and CDR2 is SNEGSKA (reference sequence). CDR3 sequence: CSARQRMGVAYEQYF. CDR3 sequence (DNA): TGCAGTGCCCGGCAGCGGATGGGAGTGGCCTACGAGCAGTACTTC.

V usage is TRBV15 and J usage is TRBJ1-4; weak D call: TRBD1 (5 bases). CDR3 size: 15 residues. Looked up from germline, CDR1 is LNHNV and CDR2 is YYDKDF (reference sequence). V lost 0 bases and J lost 7, with 12 bases in between. This chain's CDR3 is CATSRDAGLPEKLFF. The CDR3 nucleotides read TGTGCCACCAGCAGAGATGCAGGGCTCCCTGAAAAACTGTTTTTT.

For this clonotype: A much larger clone lies one base from this, so it may be a read error. V and J are TRBV2 and TRBJ1-1, with D possibly matching TRBD1 (5 bases). The ends were cut back, 10 bases at V and 0 bases at J, with 18 bases in the middle. The CDR3 is made up of 15 amino acids. Germline assignment: CDR1 SNHLY and CDR2 FYNNEI. The CDR3 region is CAITPLGAMNTEAFF. The CDR3 DNA sequence: TGTGCCATCACTCCACTCGGGGCGATGAACACTGAAGCTTTCTTT.

The sample holds a few counts of this clonotype. The V call is TRBV5-1, the J call TRBJ2-3, with 9 bases lining up with TRBD2. Germline values: CDR1 SGHRS, CDR2 YFSETQ. V shed 4 bases and J 8 bases; nucleotides not matched to a gene: 17. The CDR3 has 17 residues. The CDR3 nucleotides read TGCGCCAGCAGCAAGTGGACTAGCGAGCCGACGTTTGGTACGCAGTATTTT. Its translation: CASSKWTSEPTFGTQYF.

Remarks on this clonotype: Mismatch with germline at one junction end may stem from a read error. V and J are TRBV3-1 and TRBJ2-5, with TRBD1 as a possible D gene (7 bases). The germline V gene has CDR1 LGHDT and CDR2 YNNKEL (reference sequence). The CDR3 is made up of 13 amino acids. CDR3 residues: CASSRGDSPGKDF. In nucleotides, the CDR3 is TGTGCCAGCAGCCGGGGGGACAGCCCTGGTAAAGACTTC.

In its sample, this clonotype was seen many times. This sequence joins TRBV27 and TRBJ1-2; D remains unclear. This CDR3 has 12 amino acids. Trimming shortened V by 8 bases and J by 8 bases, and 15 bases separated the two germline ends. Germline CDR1 reads MNHEY; CDR2 reads SMNVEV (reference sequence). CDR3 DNA: TGTGCCAGCCGTCCGGGGAATGGGGGCTACACCTTC. It encodes CASRPGNGGYTF.